Included here is one T cell receptor (beta chain) sequence, with context. The antigen remains undetermined. The sample is drawn from a study of shared clonotypes between healthy human individuals. Study-level results: Among donors, the sharing of clonotypes was expected to be influenced by sequencing depth. Few donors limited the genetic and exposure-history diversity represented.

The CDR3 is made up of 13 amino acids. V was trimmed by 3 bases and J by 5 bases, leaving 8 bases between them. The germline CDR1 and CDR2 sequences are MNHNS and SASEGT. At the deep level, the assay was run. The table came from immunoSEQ multiplex PCR; TCRdb's copy has only in-frame clones and leaves some out. The table includes about half a million clones, 79% detected once. The specimen was PBMCs. The receptor was isolated from a woman between 35 and 50 years old in good health. Some clones in this sample may be carry-over from other donors' samples. V is TRBV6-1 and J is TRBJ1-3; D ambiguous. The CDR3 sequence is CASSEGNRNTIYF. The CDR3 DNA reads as TGTGCCAGCAGTGAGGGCAACCGAAACACCATATATTTT.